A single sample is the source of the 2 T cell receptor beta chains below, sequenced in a study of cytomegalovirus exposure and HLA in healthy donors. The PCR contained 60 Vbeta and 13 Jbeta primers. The repertoire was sequenced with immunoSEQ multiplex PCR; TCRdb's copy has only in-frame clones and lacks some. The sample records about 97,000 clones, roughly 85% being singletons. The sample taken for sequencing was PBMCs. Receptors were obtained from a man aged 25 to 40 in good health and CMV-seronegative.

J is TRBJ1-1 and V is TRBV27; perhaps TRBD1 as D (5 bases). Germline V gene data show CDR1 as MNHEY and CDR2 as SMNVEV (reference sequence). V dropped 2 bases and J dropped 3 bases, with 7 bases sitting between them. The CDR3 is 13 residues long. The CDR3 protein is CASSLLTDTEAFF. Here the CDR3 DNA reads TGTGCCAGCAGTTTACTGACAGACACTGAAGCTTTCTTT.

The V gene is TRBV4-2, the J gene TRBJ2-7, with D perhaps TRBD1 (6 bases). Germline assignment: CDR1 LGHNA and CDR2 YNFKEQ. The CDR3 loop spans 16 amino acids. Deletions cut 4 bases from V and 0 bases from J, with 16 bases between. CDR3 sequence: CASSLPDSFSSYEQYF. The CDR3, as DNA: TGTGCCAGCAGCCTACCGGACAGCTTCAGCTCCTACGAGCAGTACTTC.